Listed below are T cell receptor beta chains from one sample, sequenced in a study of CD4 T cells in relation to SARS-CoV-2 and coronaviruses. TCRdb's copy holds only in-frame clones and misses some; the assay was immunoSEQ multiplex PCR. Among some 65,000 clones, 75% to 90% were seen once, and the ten largest hold 1.5% to 2%. What was sequenced was memory CD4+ T cells from PBMCs. These receptors came from a human donor in good health. Both conserved end residues are part of each CDR3. Fields, in order: V gene, J gene, clone size, D gene, CDR3 protein, CDR3 DNA. A D gene is named only where the DNA matches it firmly. Expanded clones get a size class; other rows say once, few or many, or leave the size out.

V gene: TRBV18
J gene: TRBJ2-5
clone size: NA
D gene: NA
CDR3 protein: CASSPPNSLGETQYF
CDR3 DNA: TGTGCCAGCTCACCACCGAACTCCCTTGGGGAGACCCAGTACTTC

V gene: TRBV2
J gene: TRBJ1-5
clone size: NA
D gene: TRBD1
CDR3 protein: CASSWDRTQPQHF
CDR3 DNA: TGTGCCAGCAGTTGGGACAGGACGCAGCCCCAGCATTTT

V gene: TRBV5-1
J gene: TRBJ2-5
clone size: NA
D gene: NA
CDR3 protein: CASSLSRAATQYF
CDR3 DNA: TGCGCCAGCAGCTTGTCTAGGGCGGCGACCCAGTACTTC

V gene: TRBV3-1/TRBV3-2
J gene: TRBJ1-6
clone size: few
D gene: NA
CDR3 protein: CASSQGGSPLHF
CDR3 DNA: TGTGCCAGCAGCCAGGGAGGTTCACCCCTCCACTTT

V gene: TRBV28
J gene: TRBJ2-5
clone size: NA
D gene: TRBD1
CDR3 protein: CASRPRTGGRETQYF
CDR3 DNA: TGTGCCAGCAGGCCAAGGACAGGGGGCAGGGAGACCCAGTACTTC

V gene: TRBV30
J gene: TRBJ1-2
clone size: NA
D gene: NA
CDR3 protein: CACDAGNGYGYTF
CDR3 DNA: TGTGCCTGTGACGCAGGGAATGGGTATGGCTACACCTTC

V gene: TRBV30
J gene: TRBJ2-5
clone size: NA
D gene: NA
CDR3 protein: CAWSVDSRETQYF
CDR3 DNA: TGTGCCTGGAGTGTAGATAGCAGGGAGACCCAGTACTTC

V gene: TRBV30
J gene: TRBJ2-1
clone size: once
D gene: NA
CDR3 protein: CAWSVWQTTGQFF
CDR3 DNA: TGTGCCTGGAGTGTATGGCAAACCACTGGACAGTTCTTC

V gene: TRBV5-1
J gene: TRBJ2-3
clone size: NA
D gene: TRBD2
CDR3 protein: CASSRGLAGVNRDTQYF
CDR3 DNA: TGCGCCAGCAGCCGGGGACTAGCGGGGGTCAATCGGGATACGCAGTATTTT

V gene: TRBV7-2
J gene: TRBJ1-5
clone size: NA
D gene: NA
CDR3 protein: CASSLAGQLNQPQHF
CDR3 DNA: TGTGCCAGCAGCTTAGCTGGACAGCTCAATCAGCCCCAGCATTTT

V gene: TRBV5-4
J gene: TRBJ2-5
clone size: NA
D gene: TRBD2
CDR3 protein: CASSLAASGRETQYF
CDR3 DNA: TGTGCCAGCAGCTTGGCGGCTAGCGGGCGGGAGACCCAGTACTTC

V gene: TRBV5-1
J gene: TRBJ2-7
clone size: once
D gene: NA
CDR3 protein: CASSLDTAMTSYEQYF
CDR3 DNA: TGCGCCAGCAGCTTGGACACGGCAATGACTTCCTACGAGCAGTACTTC

V gene: TRBV19
J gene: TRBJ1-2
clone size: NA
D gene: NA
CDR3 protein: CASSIRQGGDTGDGYTF
CDR3 DNA: TGTGCCAGTAGTATTAGGCAGGGTGGAGATACAGGAGATGGCTACACCTTC

V gene: TRBV18
J gene: TRBJ1-2
clone size: once
D gene: NA
CDR3 protein: CASSPWDPYGYTF
CDR3 DNA: TGTGCCAGCTCACCATGGGACCCATATGGCTACACCTTC

V gene: TRBV30
J gene: TRBJ1-2
clone size: NA
D gene: NA
CDR3 protein: CAWSEGGNGNYGYTF
CDR3 DNA: TGTGCCTGGAGCGAGGGGGGTAACGGGAACTATGGCTACACCTTC

V gene: TRBV4-1
J gene: TRBJ2-1
clone size: NA
D gene: TRBD2
CDR3 protein: CASSQGGGYSYNEQFF
CDR3 DNA: TGCGCCAGCAGCCAAGGGGGGGGGTACTCCTACAATGAGCAGTTCTTC

V gene: TRBV7-9
J gene: TRBJ2-7
clone size: NA
D gene: NA
CDR3 protein: CASSQQGTYEQYF
CDR3 DNA: TGTGCCAGCAGCCAACAGGGAACCTACGAGCAGTACTTC

V gene: TRBV23-1
J gene: TRBJ2-7
clone size: NA
D gene: TRBD2
CDR3 protein: CASSQSYFQREPEQYF
CDR3 DNA: TGCGCCAGCAGTCAATCGTATTTCCAGCGGGAGCCCGAGCAGTACTTC

V gene: TRBV18
J gene: TRBJ1-6
clone size: few
D gene: NA
CDR3 protein: CASSREGFNSPLHF
CDR3 DNA: TGTGCCAGCTCACGTGAGGGTTTCAATTCACCCCTCCACTTT

V gene: TRBV6-2/TRBV6-3
J gene: TRBJ1-4
clone size: NA
D gene: NA
CDR3 protein: CASSYPLAAKLFF
CDR3 DNA: TGTGCCAGCAGTTACCCCTTAGCCGCAAAACTGTTTTTT

V gene: TRBV11-2
J gene: TRBJ1-5
clone size: NA
D gene: NA
CDR3 protein: CASSLDGVADQPQHF
CDR3 DNA: TGTGCCAGCAGCTTAGATGGGGTGGCCGATCAGCCCCAGCATTTT

V gene: TRBV6-5
J gene: TRBJ2-7
clone size: NA
D gene: NA
CDR3 protein: CASSYLDDEQYF
CDR3 DNA: TGTGCCAGCAGTTACCTAGACGACGAGCAGTACTTC

V gene: TRBV30
J gene: TRBJ1-2
clone size: NA
D gene: TRBD1
CDR3 protein: CAWSVGGTAYGYTF
CDR3 DNA: TGTGCCTGGAGTGTCGGGGGGACAGCCTATGGCTACACCTTC

V gene: TRBV7-2
J gene: TRBJ2-7
clone size: NA
D gene: NA
CDR3 protein: CASSLGWVSPEQYF
CDR3 DNA: TGTGCCAGCAGCTTAGGGTGGGTCTCCCCCGAGCAGTACTTC

V gene: TRBV7-2
J gene: TRBJ1-5
clone size: once
D gene: TRBD1
CDR3 protein: CASSRGQGGNQPQHF
CDR3 DNA: TGTGCCAGCAGCCGCGGACAGGGAGGCAATCAGCCCCAGCATTTT

V gene: TRBV7-2
J gene: TRBJ2-1
clone size: NA
D gene: NA
CDR3 protein: CASSSGGNRDEQFF
CDR3 DNA: TGTGCCAGCAGCTCAGGAGGGAATAGGGATGAGCAGTTCTTC

V gene: TRBV6-5
J gene: TRBJ2-3
clone size: NA
D gene: TRBD1
CDR3 protein: CASSTRDRGSDTQYF
CDR3 DNA: TGTGCCAGCAGTACCCGGGACAGGGGGTCAGATACGCAGTATTTT

V gene: TRBV18
J gene: TRBJ2-1
clone size: NA
D gene: NA
CDR3 protein: CASSPPSRFDYNEQFF
CDR3 DNA: TGTGCCAGCTCACCACCCTCGCGGTTTGACTACAATGAGCAGTTCTTC

V gene: TRBV11-3
J gene: TRBJ2-3
clone size: once
D gene: NA
CDR3 protein: CASSPPATDTQYF
CDR3 DNA: TGTGCCAGCAGCCCTCCTGCCACAGATACGCAGTATTTT